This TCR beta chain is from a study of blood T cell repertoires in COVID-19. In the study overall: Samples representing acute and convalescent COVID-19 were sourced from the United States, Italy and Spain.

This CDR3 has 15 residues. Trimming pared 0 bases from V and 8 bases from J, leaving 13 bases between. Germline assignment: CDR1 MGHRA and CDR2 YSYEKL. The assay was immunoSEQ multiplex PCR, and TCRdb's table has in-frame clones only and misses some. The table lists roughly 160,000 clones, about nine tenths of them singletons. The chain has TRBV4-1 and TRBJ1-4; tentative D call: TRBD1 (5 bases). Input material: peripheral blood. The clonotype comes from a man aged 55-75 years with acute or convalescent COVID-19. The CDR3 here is CASSQDIGQGEKLFF. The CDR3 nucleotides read TGCGCCAGCAGCCAAGATATTGGGCAGGGCGAAAAACTGTTTTTT.